Sequencing of this TCR beta chain was carried out in a study of shared clonotypes between healthy human individuals. CDR3 length equals 14 residues. Looked up from germline, CDR1 is KGHSH and CDR2 is LQKENI. Trimming removed 5 bases from V and 0 bases from J, with 10 bases in between. Genomic DNA per cell subset filled all wells of several immunoSEQ plates. The table came from immunoSEQ multiplex PCR; TCRdb's copy has only in-frame clones and leaves some out. The repertoire has approximately 440,000 clones, approximately 71% of them found once; the top ten carry approximately 12%. The donor cohort consisted entirely of Caucasian adults residing in Nashville, Tennessee.

This clonotype was obtained from a woman aged 40 to 50 in good health. Some clones in this sample may be carry-over from other donors' samples. Sequenced sample: PBMCs. This chain joins TRBV18 and TRBJ1-2; weak D call: TRBD1 (5 bases). The CDR3 bases are TGTGCCAGCTCAGACCAGGGAGCTAACTATGGCTACACCTTC. It encodes CASSDQGANYGYTF. Complete variable domain (other parts from reference TRBV18 and TRBJ1-2): NAGVMQNPRHLVRRRGQEARLRCSPMKGHSHVYWYRQLPEEGLKFMVYLQKENIIDESGMPKERFSAEFPKEGPSILRIQQVVRGDSAAYFCASSDQGANYGYTFGSGTRLTVV.